This TCR beta chain was obtained from a study of T cell repertoires in cytomegalovirus infection. Overall study: Based on public TCR beta signatures, there were indications of CMV infection and of a matching HLA type. Study-level results: Cumulated frequencies of public TCR beta families served to identify carriers of CMV plus the relevant HLA. HLA-C-restricted TCR beta clonotypes specific for CMV led the ex vivo response.

MiXCR, applied by TCRdb to the reads, yields one record per CDR3 protein. Among some 400,000 distinct CDR3 sequences, around 18% were seen once, and the ten largest hold approximately 10%. This CDR3 region has 14 residues. V lost 0 bases and J lost 12, with 16 bases in between. Germline V gene lookup returns CDR1 SGHNT and CDR2 YYREEE (reference sequence). Notes on this clonotype: Its antigen is currently unknown.

The TCR sequence derives from a human donor in good health (CMV status not recorded). Some clones in this sample may be carry-over from other donors' samples. The sample taken for sequencing was PBMCs. The V and J genes are TRBV5-4 and TRBJ1-5; TRBD1 is a possible D gene (6 bases). In nucleotides, the CDR3 is TGTGCCAGCAGCTTGGACAGGGTAGGGAGCAGCCAGCATTTT. The encoded protein is CASSLDRVGSSQHF.